The entry that follows covers one T cell receptor beta chain sequence. The antigen remains undetermined. Unique molecular identifiers featured in each of the TCR beta cDNA libraries. MiXCR, run by TCRdb on the PCR reads, gives a single entry per CDR3 protein. The profile covers some 690,000 distinct CDR3 sequences, with approximately 60% appearing a single time and around 10% taken by the ten largest. CDR1 is MNHEY, CDR2 SVGEGT, per germline. This CDR3 has 14 residues. V was shortened by 5 bases and J by 5 bases, with 15 bases between the two germline ends. The data derive from a study of post-analysis software for immune sequencing data. Study findings and constraints: With TRBV5-6, TRBV5-1 and TRBV20-1 included, about 5 TRBV segments were more frequent in patients than in controls.

V and J are TRBV6-2 or TRBV6-3 and TRBJ2-5, with TRBD1 as a possible D gene (6 bases). Sequencing input: blood. This receptor was obtained from a girl aged 2 to 10 with multiple sclerosis. The CDR3 sequence: CASSRQGIRETQYF. DNA for the CDR3: TGTGCCAGCAGTCGTCAGGGGATTCGGGAGACCCAGTACTTC.